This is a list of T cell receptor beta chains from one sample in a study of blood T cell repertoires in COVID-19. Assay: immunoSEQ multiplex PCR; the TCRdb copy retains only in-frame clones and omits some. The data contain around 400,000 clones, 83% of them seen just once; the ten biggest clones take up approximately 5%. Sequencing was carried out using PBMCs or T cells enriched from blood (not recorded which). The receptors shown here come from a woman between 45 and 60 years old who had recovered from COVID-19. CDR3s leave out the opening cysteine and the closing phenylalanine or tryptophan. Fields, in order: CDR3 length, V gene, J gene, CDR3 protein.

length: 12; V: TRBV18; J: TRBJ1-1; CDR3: ASSPMQAEREAF
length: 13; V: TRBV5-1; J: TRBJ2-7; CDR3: ASSNAGTGGDEQY
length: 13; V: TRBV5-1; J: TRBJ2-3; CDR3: ASSRSGGSTDTQY
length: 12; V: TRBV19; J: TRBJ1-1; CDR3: ASSGGREGTEAF
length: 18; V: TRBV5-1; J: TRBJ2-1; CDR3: ASSFTGLAGGPSSYNEQF
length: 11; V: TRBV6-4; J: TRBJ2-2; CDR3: ASSGRGGGELF
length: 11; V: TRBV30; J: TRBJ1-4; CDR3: AWTTGAREKLF
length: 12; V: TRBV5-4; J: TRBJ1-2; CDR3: ASSPLGGSYGYT
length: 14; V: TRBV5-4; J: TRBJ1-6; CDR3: ASSLPGQNYNSPLH
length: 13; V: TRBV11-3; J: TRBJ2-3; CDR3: ASSPRQGSADTQY
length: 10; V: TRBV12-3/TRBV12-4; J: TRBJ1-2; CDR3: ASRERDYGYT
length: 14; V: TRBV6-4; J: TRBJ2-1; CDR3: ASSAEGASSYNEQF
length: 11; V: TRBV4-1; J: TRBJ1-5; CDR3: ASSQDAVVPQH
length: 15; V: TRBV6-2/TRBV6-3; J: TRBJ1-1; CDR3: ASSYPEQGSRNTEAF
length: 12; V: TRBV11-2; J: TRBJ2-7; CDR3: ASRTTGGGYEQY
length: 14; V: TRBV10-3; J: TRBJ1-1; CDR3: AISEKTTGLNTEAF
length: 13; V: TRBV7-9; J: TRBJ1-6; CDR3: ASSENRVYNSPLH
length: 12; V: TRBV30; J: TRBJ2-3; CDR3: AWSVGGGGDTQY
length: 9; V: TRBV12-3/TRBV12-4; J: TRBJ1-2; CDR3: ASSPGPGYT
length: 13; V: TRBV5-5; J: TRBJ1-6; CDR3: ASSSRDFPTSPLH
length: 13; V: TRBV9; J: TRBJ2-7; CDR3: ASSVGGRAPYEQY
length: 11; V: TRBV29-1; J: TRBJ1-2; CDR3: SVEAGGKTGYT
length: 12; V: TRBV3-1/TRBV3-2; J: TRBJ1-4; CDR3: ASSQGGTDEKLF
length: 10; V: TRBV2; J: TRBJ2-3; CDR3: ATRQGADTQY
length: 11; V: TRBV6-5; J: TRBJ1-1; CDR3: ASLGRRGTEAF
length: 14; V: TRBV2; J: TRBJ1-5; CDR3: ASSLDTGTLYQPQH
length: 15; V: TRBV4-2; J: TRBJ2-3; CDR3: ASSQDIAEVFTDTQY
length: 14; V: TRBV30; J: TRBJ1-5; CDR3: AWSASGGTGAQPQH
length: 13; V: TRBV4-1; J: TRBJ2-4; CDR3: ASSQGWRGQNIQY
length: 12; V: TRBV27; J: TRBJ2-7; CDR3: ASSPGQIYYEQY
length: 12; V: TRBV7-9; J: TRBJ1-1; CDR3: ASSFPLRRAEAF
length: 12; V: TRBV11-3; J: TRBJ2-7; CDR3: ASSVPGQAYEQY
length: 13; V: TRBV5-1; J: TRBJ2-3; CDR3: ASSFGTSVPDTQY
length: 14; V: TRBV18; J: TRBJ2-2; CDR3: ASSPVAGFGTGELF
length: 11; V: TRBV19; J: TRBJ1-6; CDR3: ASSGQGNSPLH
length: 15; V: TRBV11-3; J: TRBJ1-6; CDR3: ASSSNPAGIGNSPLH
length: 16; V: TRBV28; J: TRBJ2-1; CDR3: ASSLRWGSGGSYNEQF
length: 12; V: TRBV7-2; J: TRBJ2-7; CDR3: ASSPYSGTYEQY
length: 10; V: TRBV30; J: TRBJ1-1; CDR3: AWADRGRWAF
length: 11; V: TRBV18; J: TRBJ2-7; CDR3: ASSQGLDYEQY
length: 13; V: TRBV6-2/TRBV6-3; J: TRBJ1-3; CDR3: ASSSRTGSGNTIY
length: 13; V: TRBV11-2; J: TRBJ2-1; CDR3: ASSLRGGQYNEQF
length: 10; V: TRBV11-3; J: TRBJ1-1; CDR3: ASSPENTEAF
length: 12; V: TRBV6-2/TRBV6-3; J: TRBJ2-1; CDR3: ASSLTEVDSLRV